The 3 T cell receptor beta chains reported below all come from one sample, sequenced in a study of vaccination and CD4 T cells after COVID-19 (dated by TCRdb to the early 2020s). The receptor library was made with PCR. TCRdb names Illumina iSeq 100 as the instrument used. DNA from cultured CD4+ T cells was subjected to TCR sequencing with the Oncomine TCR Beta short-read assay at the Johns Hopkins FTIC core. The QIAamp micro DNA kit was used to extract genomic DNA from the cultured CD4+ T cells. TCRdb itself trimmed the public reads at Q25 with fastp, ran MiXCR and retained productive beta chains. Every CDR3 protein is listed once, alongside the most common genes and DNA of its rows. The sample has fewer than 13,000 distinct CDR3 sequences on record, around 36% of them singletons. The ten most abundant clones make up about 14% of the sample. Antigens for these TCRs are unknown. According to the study, the label for this sample's treatment or condition signals: roughly 11-day PBMC culture with coronavirus spike peptide pools or control peptides (ViraFEST assay). CD4+ T cells from unexposed donors were collected before the COVID-19 pandemic (2011-2018).

Sequencing input: CD4+ T cells from blood, cultured in vitro. These receptors originate from a human donor in good health.

V is TRBV5-1 and J is TRBJ1-2; 8 bases are shared with TRBD1. CDR1 and CDR2 (germline): SGHRS, YFSETQ. The CDR3 length is 15 residues. V trimming: 1 base; J trimming: 1 base; junction bases outside the gene matches: 3. The CDR3, as DNA: TGCGCCAGCAGCTTGCCGGACAGGGATAACTATGGCTACACCTTC. Protein product: CASSLPDRDNYGYTF. Using reference TRBV5-1 and TRBJ1-2 for the parts outside the CDR3, the full variable domain is KAGVTQTPRYLIKTRGQQVTLSCSPISGHRSVSWYQQTPGQGLQFLFEYFSETQRNKGNFPGRFSGRQFSNSRSEMNVSTLELGDSALYLCASSLPDRDNYGYTFGSGTRLTVV.

The J gene is TRBJ2-1, the V gene TRBV15; a possible D gene is TRBD1 (6 bases). V lost 0 bases to trimming and J lost 0 bases, with 9 bases between them. There are 16 residues in the CDR3. Germline CDR1 and CDR2: LNHNV and YYDKDF (reference sequence). CDR3 amino acids: CATSRDGTNSYNEQFF. CDR3 coding DNA: TGTGCCACCAGCAGAGATGGGACAAACTCCTACAATGAGCAGTTCTTC.

The chain combines TRBV4-2 with TRBJ2-3; 7 positions agree with TRBD2. J gave up 4 bases and V 1 base, and 5 bases lay outside the gene matches. The CDR3 runs to 15 residues. Per the germline V gene, CDR1 is LGHNA and CDR2 is YNFKEQ. CDR3 sequence (DNA): TGTGCCAGCAGCCAAGGGGGGGGGGAAGCAGATACGCAGTATTTT. It translates to CASSQGGGEADTQYF.